The 20 T cell receptor beta chains listed next were all sequenced from one sample in a study of blood T cell repertoires in COVID-19. Data came from immunoSEQ multiplex PCR; TCRdb stores just in-frame clones and leaves some out. The sample shows 90,000 or so clones, 85% to 90% of them seen only once. The sequencing sample was made of peripheral blood. The receptors come from a human donor in a cohort sampled during active COVID-19.

This chain joins TRBV11-2 and TRBJ2-3; 8 bases match TRBD2. Germline CDR1 SGHAT, CDR2 FQNNGV. Trimming cost V 3 bases and J 0 bases; bases outside gene matches: 2. CDR3 length: 15 residues. The CDR3 region is CASSFTSGSTDTQYF. CDR3 DNA: TGTGCCAGCAGCTTTACTAGCGGAAGCACAGATACGCAGTATTTT.

The chain is built from TRBV7-9 and TRBJ2-7, with D perhaps TRBD1 (6 bases). CDR1 and CDR2 from the germline V gene are SEHNR and FQNEAQ (reference sequence). Trimming removed 2 bases at V and 0 bases at J, with 14 bases between. The CDR3 runs 16 residues. CDR3 sequence (DNA): TGTGCCAGCAGCTTATCCGACAGGACCCTCTCCTACGAGCAGTACTTC. Its translation: CASSLSDRTLSYEQYF.

This chain joins TRBV6-6 and TRBJ2-1; TRBD2 matches at 10 bases. The germline V gene encodes CDR1 MNHNY and CDR2 SVGAGI (reference sequence). V shed 9 bases, J shed 6 bases, and the junction held 8 bases outside the gene matches. The CDR3 runs to 14 residues. The CDR3 protein is CASLAGVRSNEQFF. The CDR3 bases are TGTGCCAGTCTAGCGGGAGTAAGGTCCAATGAGCAGTTCTTC.

The V and J genes are TRBV27 and TRBJ2-5, with 9 bases identical to TRBD1. V was clipped by 5 bases and J by 3 bases; unmatched bases: 4. Looked up from germline, CDR1 is MNHEY and CDR2 is SMNVEV (reference sequence). This CDR3 is built from 14 residues. The CDR3 nucleotides are TGTGCCAGCAGTCTGACAGGGGGGGAAGAGACCCAGTACTTC. Protein: CASSLTGGEETQYF.

V usage is TRBV5-8 and J usage is TRBJ1-1; D is ambiguous. The CDR3 extends over 13 amino acids. V dropped 1 base and J dropped 3 bases, with 7 bases sitting between them. Germline CDR1 SGHTS, CDR2 YDEGEE. The CDR3 DNA sequence: TGTGCCAGCAGCTTGAGGAGGTACACTGAAGCTTTCTTT. Its translation is CASSLRRYTEAFF.

The chain couples TRBV19 to TRBJ1-5, with a tentative D call TRBD1 (6 bases). The CDR3 runs 14 residues. Germline V gene lookup returns CDR1 LNHDA and CDR2 SQIVND (reference sequence). Deletions cut 9 bases from V and 5 bases from J, with 17 bases between. CDR3 protein: CASNDRTRDQPQHF. DNA of the CDR3: TGTGCCAGCAATGACAGGACCCGGGATCAGCCCCAGCATTTT.

The gene calls are TRBV6-5 and TRBJ1-1; the D gene is possibly TRBD1 (6 bases). Trimming pared 5 bases from V and 1 base from J, leaving 8 bases between. Looked up from germline, CDR1 is MNHEY and CDR2 is SVGAGI. This CDR3 is built from 13 residues. The CDR3 nucleotides read TGTGCCAGCAGTCACAGGGAGAACACTGAAGCTTTCTTT. Its protein product is CASSHRENTEAFF.

In its sample, this clone was seen once. The rearrangement uses TRBV29-1 and TRBJ2-3; a possible D gene is TRBD2 (5 bases). Trimming left V 4 bases short and J 7 bases short, with 21 bases between. The CDR3 runs 15 residues. Per the germline V gene, CDR1 is SQVTM and CDR2 is ANQGSEA. The CDR3 reads CSVGPSPGSGNTQYF. The DNA of the CDR3 is TGCAGCGTTGGCCCTTCCCCTGGGAGTGGCAATACGCAGTATTTT.

The chain is built from TRBV1 and TRBJ1-5; the DNA was not compared with TRBD1, the D call given in the table. TRBV1 constitutes a pseudogene. This CDR3 contains 16 residues. CDR3 sequence reads: CTSSYRQGARNQPQHF. CDR3 bases: TGCACCAGCAGCTACCGACAGGGGGCCCGCAATCAGCCCCAGCATTTT.

The rearrangement joins TRBV30 to TRBJ2-1, with 14 bases lining up with TRBD2. With 5 bases clipped from V and 7 bases from J, the junction kept 4 bases outside the gene matches. The CDR3 has 14 amino acids. Per the germline V gene, CDR1 is GTSNPN and CDR2 is SVGIG (reference sequence). Here the CDR3 reads CAWVGLAGDNEQFF. The CDR3 DNA reads TGTGCCTGGGTGGGACTAGCGGGAGATAATGAGCAGTTCTTC.

The chain joins TRBV27 to TRBJ1-1; the D is unclear. The germline V and J ends were trimmed by 2 bases and 0 bases, with 10 bases remaining between them. Germline lookup yields CDR1 MNHEY and CDR2 SMNVEV (reference sequence). This CDR3 is 15 amino acids long. CDR3: CASSLRRVLNTEAFF. The CDR3 bases are TGTGCCAGCAGTTTAAGGCGGGTTCTGAACACTGAAGCTTTCTTT.

This chain connects TRBV18 to TRBJ2-3, with 11 positions matching TRBD2. The CDR3 covers 16 residues. Per the germline V gene, CDR1 is KGHSH and CDR2 is LQKENI. After removal of 2 bases from V and 6 bases from J, the junction contained 7 bases not matched to a gene. CDR3 residues: CASSPVVAGGPDTQYF. CDR3 sequence (DNA): TGTGCCAGCTCACCAGTGGTAGCGGGAGGGCCGGATACGCAGTATTTT.

DNA for the CDR3: TGTGCCAGCAGTCGACAGGGGGCTGGAAATTCACCCCTCCACTTT. Translated, it gives CASSRQGAGNSPLHF. This rearrangement joins TRBV6-5 to TRBJ1-6; 10 nucleotides line up with TRBD1. The ends lost 5 bases at V and 7 bases at J; junction bases unmatched: 5. The germline CDR1 and CDR2 sequences are MNHEY and SVGAGI. The CDR3 is made up of 15 amino acids.

The chain carries TRBV5-1 and TRBJ2-1; TRBD2 matches at 7 bases. CDR1 is SGHRS, CDR2 YFSETQ, per germline. This CDR3 spans 15 amino acids. V shed 3 bases and J 2 bases; nucleotides not matched to a gene: 5. Written as DNA, the CDR3 is TGCGCCAGCAGCTCCCAGCGGGGTCCCTACAATGAGCAGTTCTTC. This codes for CASSSQRGPYNEQFF.

The rearrangement uses TRBV5-6 and TRBJ2-1, with D perhaps matching TRBD1 (5 bases). This CDR3 has 15 residues. Per the germline V gene, CDR1 is SGHDT and CDR2 is YYEEEE. V shed 2 bases and J shed 0 bases, with 9 bases lying between them. Written as DNA, the CDR3 is TGTGCCAGCAGCTTCGACAGCCTCTCCTACAATGAGCAGTTCTTC. This translates into CASSFDSLSYNEQFF.

V gene TRBV11-2 combines with J gene TRBJ2-7, with 9 positions matching TRBD2. V trimming: 4 bases; J trimming: 3 bases; junction bases outside the gene matches: 7. The CDR3 totals 15 residues. Germline V CDR1 and CDR2: SGHAT, FQNNGV. CDR3 coding DNA: TGTGCCAGCAGCTCCTTTAGCGGGAGTTTCTACGAGCAGTACTTC. Translation: CASSSFSGSFYEQYF.

This chain joins TRBV7-3 and TRBJ2-1; D possibly corresponds to TRBD1 (6 bases). The CDR3 is made up of 17 amino acids. Deletions cut 5 bases from V and 5 bases from J, with 22 bases between. Germline loops: CDR1 SGHTA, CDR2 FQGTGA. CDR3 nucleotides: TGTGCCAGCAGCCGATCCTCCCGGGGACAAGTCAACAATGAGCAGTTCTTC. Its translation is CASSRSSRGQVNNEQFF.

The rearrangement links TRBV5-1 to TRBJ2-3, with a weak D call TRBD2 (6 bases). The CDR3 sequence is 14 residues long. Trimming took 4 bases from V and 0 from J, leaving 9 bases between them. CDR1 is SGHRS, CDR2 YFSETQ, per germline. CDR3 sequence reads: CASSPGTSTDTQYF. The CDR3 DNA reads as TGCGCCAGCAGCCCCGGGACTAGCACAGATACGCAGTATTTT.

As for this clone: Other nucleotide sequences in the sample specify the same CDR3. The rearrangement uses TRBV7-8 and TRBJ2-1; D is possibly TRBD2 (6 bases). Trimming pared 1 base from V and 10 bases from J, leaving 8 bases between. The CDR3 totals 12 residues. The germline CDR1 and CDR2 sequences are SGHVS and FQNEAQ. The CDR3 DNA reads TGTGCCAGCAGCTTAGGGAGGGGCGAGCAGTTCTTC. It specifies CASSLGRGEQFF. The full variable domain, completed using reference TRBV7-8 and TRBJ2-1, is GAGVSQSPRYKVAKRGQDVALRCDPISGHVSLFWYQQALGQGPEFLTYFQNEAQLDKSGLPSDRFFAERPEGSVSTLKIQRTQQEDSAVYLCASSLGRGEQFFGPGTRLTVL.

The chain employs TRBV10-1 and TRBJ1-1, with 8 positions matching TRBD1. CDR3 size: 14 residues. V lost 6 bases and J lost 5; bases outside the gene matches: 8. Germline V gene lookup returns CDR1 WNHNN and CDR2 SYGVQD (reference sequence). The DNA of the CDR3 is TGCGCCAGCAGAGTGGACAGGGAGGGGACTGAAGCTTTCTTT. Protein product: CASRVDREGTEAFF.